The rows below give T cell receptor beta chains drawn from one sample of a study of T cells in Graves' hyperthyroidism and ophthalmopathy. TCRdb re-analysed the multiplex PCR reads in MiXCR, keeping a single row per CDR3 protein. In the table there are 300,000 to 400,000 distinct CDR3 sequences, around 13% of which are singletons. The source material was blood. The origin of the receptors is a woman aged 30 to 39 with Graves' hyperthyroidism. Both conserved end residues are part of each CDR3. The D gene is left open where the match is weak. Expanded clones are given a class, and other clones once, few, many or no size at all.

v_call	clone_size	d_call	j_call	cdr3_aa	cdr3_nt
TRBV6-2/TRBV6-3	few	.	TRBJ2-5	CASRPQQGVHETQYF	TGTGCCAGCAGGCCACAACAGGGCGTTCACGAGACCCAGTACTTC
TRBV20-1	many	.	TRBJ2-1	CSAQEGQTNEQFF	TGCAGCGCACAGGAGGGCCAGACGAATGAGCAGTTCTTC
TRBV7-9	many	.	TRBJ2-7	CASSPRGAGIGYEQYF	TGTGCCAGCAGCCCCAGAGGGGCAGGGATCGGGTACGAGCAGTACTTC
TRBV7-9	few	.	TRBJ2-1	CASSLLDWSSYNEQFF	TGTGCCAGCAGCCTCTTAGACTGGTCCTCCTACAATGAGCAGTTCTTC
TRBV6-1	few	TRBD2	TRBJ2-7	CASSRGLAESYEQYF	TGTGCCAGCAGTCGAGGACTAGCGGAGTCCTACGAGCAGTACTTC
TRBV11-2	many	.	TRBJ1-2	CASSSLGSLYGYTF	TGTGCCAGCAGCTCCCTAGGGTCCCTCTATGGCTACACCTTC
TRBV30	many	.	TRBJ2-7	CAWSRGGQGEQYF	TGTGCCTGGAGTCGCGGGGGCCAGGGGGAGCAGTACTTC
TRBV5-1	.	TRBD1	TRBJ1-2	CASSLERTGKGYTF	TGCGCCAGCAGCTTGGAAAGGACAGGGAAGGGCTACACCTTC
TRBV5-1	few	TRBD1	TRBJ2-7	CASSPGTGEGEQYF	TGCGCCAGCAGCCCCGGGACAGGGGAAGGGGAGCAGTACTTC
TRBV18	.	.	TRBJ2-2	CASSKDQTTGELFF	TGTGCTAGCTCCAAGGACCAGACTACCGGGGAGCTGTTTTTT
TRBV6-1	.	.	TRBJ2-5	CASSDLWETQYF	TGTGCCAGCAGTGACCTCTGGGAGACCCAGTACTTC
TRBV12-3/TRBV12-4	many	.	TRBJ2-1	CASSFDDTREQFF	TGTGCCAGCAGTTTTGACGACACCCGTGAGCAGTTCTTC
TRBV28	.	TRBD1	TRBJ2-4	CASRTGGRKNIQYF	TGTGCCAGCAGGACAGGGGGGCGGAAAAACATTCAGTACTTC
TRBV11-1	many	.	TRBJ2-1	CASRTTGESYNEQFF	TGTGCCAGCAGAACCACCGGGGAGTCCTACAATGAGCAGTTCTTC
TRBV18	few	.	TRBJ1-1	CASSPLLAPLNTEAFF	TGTGCCAGCTCACCCCTCCTCGCCCCCCTTAACACTGAAGCTTTCTTT
TRBV10-3	few	.	TRBJ2-1	CAISEGGALGSYNEQFF	TGTGCCATCAGTGAGGGGGGGGCCCTAGGATCCTACAATGAGCAGTTCTTC
TRBV9	.	TRBD1	TRBJ1-6	CASSVDRGGSPLHF	TGTGCCAGCAGCGTGGACAGGGGGGGTTCACCCCTCCACTTT
TRBV27	few	.	TRBJ2-3	CASSFGARSTDTQYF	TGTGCCAGCAGTTTTGGAGCGAGAAGCACAGATACGCAGTATTTT
TRBV7-2	many	TRBD1	TRBJ2-7	CASSLIGGNEQYF	TGTGCCAGCAGCTTAATAGGGGGCAACGAGCAGTACTTC
TRBV30	few	TRBD2	TRBJ2-1	CAWTSGKFEQFF	TGTGCCTGGACTAGCGGAAAGTTTGAGCAGTTCTTC
TRBV11-2	.	.	TRBJ2-7	CASSLVESEQYF	TGTGCCAGCAGCTTAGTTGAGAGCGAGCAGTACTTC
TRBV19	.	TRBD2	TRBJ2-2	CASSPRLAPTGELFF	TGTGCCAGTAGTCCCCGACTAGCGCCTACCGGGGAGCTGTTTTTT
TRBV3-1	few	TRBD2	TRBJ2-2	CASSTRTSTTGELFF	TGTGCCAGCAGCACCCGGACTAGTACCACCGGGGAGCTGTTTTTT
TRBV28	many	TRBD2	TRBJ2-4	CASSLVRGRDGGNIQYF	TGTGCCAGCAGTTTGGTTCGTGGGCGGGACGGGGGGAACATTCAGTACTTC
TRBV7-2	.	.	TRBJ1-2	CASRDRLFGYTF	TGTGCCAGCAGGGATCGGTTGTTTGGCTACACCTTC
TRBV28	many	TRBD2	TRBJ2-7	CASSTIGLAGSYEQYF	TGTGCCAGCAGTACAATCGGACTAGCGGGATCATACGAGCAGTACTTC
TRBV30	many	TRBD1	TRBJ2-1	CAWSGTGFYNEQFF	TGTGCCTGGAGTGGGACAGGGTTCTACAATGAGCAGTTCTTC
TRBV28	many	.	TRBJ2-3	CASSPMQVTSTDTQYF	TGTGCCAGCAGCCCAATGCAAGTCACTAGCACAGATACGCAGTATTTT
TRBV3-1	.	.	TRBJ2-4	CASSQVGARRNIQYF	TGTGCCAGCAGCCAAGTGGGGGCACGGCGAAACATTCAGTACTTC
TRBV20-1	few	.	TRBJ1-4	CSAKTDEKLFF	TGCAGTGCAAAGACAGACGAAAAACTGTTTTTT
TRBV7-9	many	TRBD1	TRBJ2-5	CASSLTGTGDGETQYF	TGTGCCAGCAGCTTGACCGGGACAGGGGATGGGGAGACCCAGTACTTC
TRBV24-1	many	TRBD1	TRBJ1-1	CAVGGQGNTEAFF	TGTGCCGTAGGCGGACAGGGGAACACTGAAGCTTTCTTT